A selection of T cell receptor beta chains follows, all from one sample in a study of T-cell memory formation after mild COVID-19. Each CDR3 protein is one row after TCRdb ran MiXCR on the 5' RACE reads. The sample carries about 210,000 distinct CDR3 sequences, about 10% recorded once. Sample: PBMCs or a T cell subset sorted from them (not recorded which). The receptors here all came from a man aged 18-30 years who had mild COVID-19 (a few samples of this study predate the infection). Cell type and time point are not known. The conserved cysteine and the conserved F or W are not part of the CDR3 here. Part of the rows lack a size; the others show once, few, many or a class for expanded clones.

cdr3_aa: ASSLKGDESPQH
j_call: TRBJ1-5
clone_size: few
v_call: TRBV4-2

cdr3_aa: ASSFGVPYNEQF
j_call: TRBJ2-1
clone_size: -
v_call: TRBV5-6

cdr3_aa: SARLAGPNTGELF
j_call: TRBJ2-2
clone_size: many
v_call: TRBV20-1

cdr3_aa: SAQYNGYT
j_call: TRBJ1-2
clone_size: few
v_call: TRBV29-1

cdr3_aa: ASSQHLRTYNSPLH
j_call: TRBJ1-6
clone_size: -
v_call: TRBV4-2

cdr3_aa: ASTRAGTGELF
j_call: TRBJ2-2
clone_size: few
v_call: TRBV19

cdr3_aa: ASSYTRPGRGGRSYNEQF
j_call: TRBJ2-1
clone_size: -
v_call: TRBV6-2/TRBV6-3

cdr3_aa: ASSSRGVSNYGYT
j_call: TRBJ1-2
clone_size: -
v_call: TRBV5-1

cdr3_aa: SARDRVQETQY
j_call: TRBJ2-5
clone_size: -
v_call: TRBV20-1

cdr3_aa: ASSPQRAGAYGYT
j_call: TRBJ1-2
clone_size: many
v_call: TRBV12-3/TRBV12-4

cdr3_aa: SVATGRLYEQY
j_call: TRBJ2-7
clone_size: -
v_call: TRBV29-1

cdr3_aa: ASSLGAGSYNEQF
j_call: TRBJ2-1
clone_size: -
v_call: TRBV7-2

cdr3_aa: ASSQTGVDQPQH
j_call: TRBJ1-5
clone_size: few
v_call: TRBV7-9

cdr3_aa: SVVTGNYGYT
j_call: TRBJ1-2
clone_size: -
v_call: TRBV29-1

cdr3_aa: SARDRSGQETQY
j_call: TRBJ2-5
clone_size: -
v_call: TRBV20-1

cdr3_aa: SVGQGHNQPQH
j_call: TRBJ1-5
clone_size: many
v_call: TRBV29-1

cdr3_aa: ASSPGGDSGNTIY
j_call: TRBJ1-3
clone_size: few
v_call: TRBV4-3

cdr3_aa: ASSQDQLATEAF
j_call: TRBJ1-1
clone_size: -
v_call: TRBV3-1

cdr3_aa: ASSPMPAPLSYEQY
j_call: TRBJ2-7
clone_size: few
v_call: TRBV7-2

cdr3_aa: ASSLQKESQQF
j_call: TRBJ2-1
clone_size: few
v_call: TRBV7-7

cdr3_aa: ASSYRGLAGHTDTQY
j_call: TRBJ2-3
clone_size: many
v_call: TRBV7-2

cdr3_aa: SVESGQGAEETQY
j_call: TRBJ2-5
clone_size: -
v_call: TRBV29-1

cdr3_aa: ASSETGQAGGTEAF
j_call: TRBJ1-1
clone_size: -
v_call: TRBV7-3

cdr3_aa: ASSETGLDQETQY
j_call: TRBJ2-5
clone_size: few
v_call: TRBV2

cdr3_aa: ASSPRGGGAQETQY
j_call: TRBJ2-5
clone_size: few
v_call: TRBV28

cdr3_aa: ATTTGANTGELF
j_call: TRBJ2-2
clone_size: few
v_call: TRBV5-5

cdr3_aa: ASSLIFWRGMDEQF
j_call: TRBJ2-1
clone_size: -
v_call: TRBV7-2

cdr3_aa: ASSEARGYYGYT
j_call: TRBJ1-2
clone_size: few
v_call: TRBV6-1

cdr3_aa: ASSLHRAGELF
j_call: TRBJ2-2
clone_size: -
v_call: TRBV7-8

cdr3_aa: ASSRPGARELF
j_call: TRBJ2-2
clone_size: few
v_call: TRBV5-4

cdr3_aa: ASSEGDTEAF
j_call: TRBJ1-1
clone_size: many
v_call: TRBV5-1

cdr3_aa: ASSLIEGRNTGELF
j_call: TRBJ2-2
clone_size: few
v_call: TRBV28

cdr3_aa: ASSVSGTGVSEQF
j_call: TRBJ2-1
clone_size: -
v_call: TRBV6-1

cdr3_aa: ASSQGASNTEAF
j_call: TRBJ1-1
clone_size: few
v_call: TRBV7-9

cdr3_aa: ASRFGGSNQPQH
j_call: TRBJ1-5
clone_size: -
v_call: TRBV6-1

cdr3_aa: SALGTGELF
j_call: TRBJ2-2
clone_size: -
v_call: TRBV29-1

cdr3_aa: ASSREGRAQETQY
j_call: TRBJ2-5
clone_size: few
v_call: TRBV5-1

cdr3_aa: ASSLSGQGQPQH
j_call: TRBJ1-5
clone_size: -
v_call: TRBV7-9

cdr3_aa: ASSPGPGVTYEQY
j_call: TRBJ2-7
clone_size: -
v_call: TRBV18

cdr3_aa: ASSPTWAEETQY
j_call: TRBJ2-5
clone_size: many
v_call: TRBV12-3/TRBV12-4

cdr3_aa: ASSQDRGSGYT
j_call: TRBJ1-2
clone_size: few
v_call: TRBV3-1

cdr3_aa: ASSFQRGDGETQY
j_call: TRBJ2-5
clone_size: -
v_call: TRBV7-2

cdr3_aa: SGGVGSTDTQY
j_call: TRBJ2-3
clone_size: few
v_call: TRBV29-1

cdr3_aa: ASSLGRGPGTDTQY
j_call: TRBJ2-3
clone_size: -
v_call: TRBV12-3/TRBV12-4

cdr3_aa: ASSPGAGGTNTQY
j_call: TRBJ2-3
clone_size: few
v_call: TRBV4-3

cdr3_aa: ASSIPGVADTQY
j_call: TRBJ2-3
clone_size: -
v_call: TRBV19

cdr3_aa: ASSFSGQTWY
j_call: TRBJ2-5
clone_size: -
v_call: TRBV28

cdr3_aa: ASSPQGFQGRSTGELF
j_call: TRBJ2-2
clone_size: -
v_call: TRBV7-2

cdr3_aa: ASSLQGEQY
j_call: TRBJ2-7
clone_size: -
v_call: TRBV11-1

cdr3_aa: ASGLEGRETQY
j_call: TRBJ2-5
clone_size: many
v_call: TRBV5-1

cdr3_aa: ASSLYQGIGDIQY
j_call: TRBJ2-4
clone_size: many
v_call: TRBV7-9

cdr3_aa: ASSSPGQALH
j_call: TRBJ1-6
clone_size: few
v_call: TRBV6-2/TRBV6-3

cdr3_aa: ASSSTGSGEQY
j_call: TRBJ2-7
clone_size: few
v_call: TRBV7-3

cdr3_aa: ASSQDPRGPKNIQY
j_call: TRBJ2-4
clone_size: many
v_call: TRBV4-2